This T cell receptor (beta chain) derives from a study of blood T cell repertoires in COVID-19. About the study: The study drew acute and convalescent COVID-19 samples from the United States, Italy and Spain. Nucleic acid was either cDNA or gDNA, and it came from T cells, B-cell-depleted T cells, or PBMCs.

Repertoires were generated with immunoSEQ multiplex PCR, while TCRdb's copy carries only in-frame clones and drops some. The sample lists 150,000 to 200,000 clones, around 74% occurring once. V was shortened by 1 base and J by 4 bases, with 13 bases between the two germline ends. Germline CDR1 and CDR2: MNHEY and SMNVEV (reference sequence). The CDR3 is 15 amino acids. A few counts support this clone. The receptor was derived from a man in his 70s with acute or convalescent COVID-19. This chain connects TRBV27 to TRBJ1-1, with D possibly matching TRBD1 (6 bases). The sequencing input was peripheral blood. The CDR3 nucleotides read TGTGCCAGCAGTTTATATGGGGGGGCGAGCACTGAAGCTTTCTTT. It translates to CASSLYGGASTEAFF.